This is a list of T cell receptor beta chains from one sample in a study of beta chain features in type 1 diabetes. Only in-frame clones appear in the TCRdb table, and some are missing; sequencing was by immunoSEQ multiplex PCR. The sample holds 330,000 or so clones, roughly a fifth seen once. Sequenced: naive CD4+ T cells from blood. The receptors were sampled from a woman between 18 and 29 years old in good health. Both conserved end residues are part of each CDR3. D genes are given only for firm matches. For some rows the clone size is stated as once, few or many, or as a class when expanded; others skip it.

v_gene: TRBV11-1; d_gene: NA; abundance: few; j_gene: TRBJ2-3; CDR3nt: TGTGCCAGCAGCCCCAGGGGGGGCACAGATACGCAGTATTTT; CDR3aa: CASSPRGGTDTQYF
v_gene: TRBV5-4; d_gene: NA; abundance: NA; j_gene: TRBJ1-2; CDR3nt: TGTGCCAGCAGCTTGGCTCAGGGTTCTTATTATGGCTACACCTTC; CDR3aa: CASSLAQGSYYGYTF
v_gene: TRBV11-2; d_gene: NA; abundance: few; j_gene: TRBJ2-7; CDR3nt: TGTGCCAGCACCCCTCCCAGCAGGTTCCAATACGAGCAGTACTTC; CDR3aa: CASTPPSRFQYEQYF
v_gene: TRBV29-1; d_gene: NA; abundance: few; j_gene: TRBJ2-7; CDR3nt: TGCAGCGTTGAAACGGACAGCTCCTACGAGCAGTACTTC; CDR3aa: CSVETDSSYEQYF
v_gene: TRBV5-4; d_gene: NA; abundance: few; j_gene: TRBJ2-2; CDR3nt: TGTGCCAGCAGCTTGTTCACTAGAGGGACCGGGGAGCTGTTTTTT; CDR3aa: CASSLFTRGTGELFF
v_gene: TRBV5-1; d_gene: TRBD1; abundance: NA; j_gene: TRBJ1-1; CDR3nt: TGCGCCAGCAGGTTAACAGGGGGAGTGAACACTGAAGCTTTCTTT; CDR3aa: CASRLTGGVNTEAFF
v_gene: TRBV18; d_gene: TRBD1; abundance: NA; j_gene: TRBJ1-2; CDR3nt: TGTGCCAGCTCACCGGGACAGGGACGGAACTATGGCTACACCTTC; CDR3aa: CASSPGQGRNYGYTF
v_gene: TRBV6-5; d_gene: TRBD1; abundance: NA; j_gene: TRBJ1-4; CDR3nt: TGTGCCAGCAGTCCTTCCCTCAGGGGGCAGGGAAAACTGTTTTTT; CDR3aa: CASSPSLRGQGKLFF
v_gene: TRBV7-9; d_gene: TRBD2; abundance: few; j_gene: TRBJ2-4; CDR3nt: TGTGCCAGCAGCTTTCACCAGCGGGGGCGAAACATTCAGTACTTC; CDR3aa: CASSFHQRGRNIQYF
v_gene: TRBV11-1; d_gene: NA; abundance: NA; j_gene: TRBJ2-3; CDR3nt: TGTGCCAGCAGCCCCACCCTAGCGCGCACAGATACGCAGTATTTT; CDR3aa: CASSPTLARTDTQYF
v_gene: TRBV5-4; d_gene: NA; abundance: NA; j_gene: TRBJ2-1; CDR3nt: TGTGCCAGCAGCTTGGGACCCGAGGTGAATGAGCAGTTCTTC; CDR3aa: CASSLGPEVNEQFF
v_gene: TRBV4-1; d_gene: NA; abundance: NA; j_gene: TRBJ1-5; CDR3nt: TGCGCCAGCAGCCGCGAGGGTGGATATCAGCCCCAGCATTTT; CDR3aa: CASSREGGYQPQHF
v_gene: TRBV19; d_gene: TRBD1; abundance: few; j_gene: TRBJ1-2; CDR3nt: TGTGCCAGTAGTAGAAGGGCGGACAGGGCCAACGGCTACACCTTC; CDR3aa: CASSRRADRANGYTF
v_gene: TRBV30; d_gene: TRBD1; abundance: NA; j_gene: TRBJ1-1; CDR3nt: TGTGCCTGGTCACAGGGGGCGTGGGCTGAAGCTTTCTTT; CDR3aa: CAWSQGAWAEAFF
v_gene: TRBV5-1; d_gene: NA; abundance: NA; j_gene: TRBJ1-1; CDR3nt: TGCGCCAGCAGCTTGGTCGAGGCGGGAAACACTGAAGCTTTCTTT; CDR3aa: CASSLVEAGNTEAFF
v_gene: TRBV5-1; d_gene: NA; abundance: NA; j_gene: TRBJ2-2; CDR3nt: TGCGCCAGCAGCTTGGTTCAGGATCCCGGGGAGCTGTTTTTT; CDR3aa: CASSLVQDPGELFF
v_gene: TRBV18; d_gene: TRBD1; abundance: once; j_gene: TRBJ1-2; CDR3nt: TGTGCCAGCTCAGTAGACAGGGACTATGGCTACACCTTC; CDR3aa: CASSVDRDYGYTF
v_gene: TRBV30; d_gene: TRBD1; abundance: NA; j_gene: TRBJ1-1; CDR3nt: TGTGCCGGGGAGAGGGGGCGTAGTGAAGCTTTCTTT; CDR3aa: CAGERGRSEAFF
v_gene: TRBV10-3; d_gene: NA; abundance: NA; j_gene: TRBJ2-2; CDR3nt: TGTGCCATCAGGACGACAAACGCTAACACCGGGGAGCTGTTTTTT; CDR3aa: CAIRTTNANTGELFF
v_gene: TRBV29-1; d_gene: TRBD2; abundance: NA; j_gene: TRBJ2-7; CDR3nt: TGCAGCGTTGAGTCGAGCGGGAGCAACGAGCAGTACTTC; CDR3aa: CSVESSGSNEQYF
v_gene: TRBV18; d_gene: NA; abundance: NA; j_gene: TRBJ2-1; CDR3nt: TGTGCCAGCTCACCACTTGTCGACTACCTGTTCTCCTACAATGAGCAGTTCTTC; CDR3aa: CASSPLVDYLFSYNEQFF
v_gene: TRBV4-1; d_gene: NA; abundance: few; j_gene: TRBJ2-5; CDR3nt: TGCGCCAGCAGCCAAGGGGGAGCTAAAGAGACCCAGTACTTC; CDR3aa: CASSQGGAKETQYF
v_gene: TRBV5-4; d_gene: TRBD2; abundance: NA; j_gene: TRBJ2-7; CDR3nt: TGTGCCAGCAGCCCGGGAGGGGCAAGTGGGTACGAGCAGTACTTC; CDR3aa: CASSPGGASGYEQYF
v_gene: TRBV6-1; d_gene: NA; abundance: NA; j_gene: TRBJ2-4; CDR3nt: TGTGCCAGCAGTGCAGGTGGTGCCAAAAACATTCAGTACTTC; CDR3aa: CASSAGGAKNIQYF
v_gene: TRBV18; d_gene: TRBD2; abundance: few; j_gene: TRBJ2-3; CDR3nt: TGTGCCAGCTCACCCCAGCGGGGCCGCACAGATACGCAGTATTTT; CDR3aa: CASSPQRGRTDTQYF
v_gene: TRBV5-1; d_gene: TRBD2; abundance: NA; j_gene: TRBJ2-5; CDR3nt: TGCGCCAGCAGCTTGGTGGCTAGCGGAGGAGAGACCCAGTACTTC; CDR3aa: CASSLVASGGETQYF
v_gene: TRBV6-5; d_gene: TRBD1; abundance: NA; j_gene: TRBJ1-1; CDR3nt: TGTGCCAGCAGTTACGGTGGCAGGGGGATTACTGAAGCTTTCTTT; CDR3aa: CASSYGGRGITEAFF
v_gene: TRBV4-1; d_gene: TRBD2; abundance: NA; j_gene: TRBJ2-1; CDR3nt: TGCGCCAGCAGCCAGGGACTAGAAAGGAATGAGCAGTTCTTC; CDR3aa: CASSQGLERNEQFF
v_gene: TRBV5-1; d_gene: NA; abundance: NA; j_gene: TRBJ2-3; CDR3nt: TGCGCCAGCAGCTTGGGGGGCTACACAGATACGCAGTATTTT; CDR3aa: CASSLGGYTDTQYF
v_gene: TRBV18; d_gene: TRBD1; abundance: few; j_gene: TRBJ1-2; CDR3nt: TGTGCCAGCTCACCTTCGACAGGGCCCACTAACTATGGCTACACCTTC; CDR3aa: CASSPSTGPTNYGYTF
v_gene: TRBV4-1; d_gene: NA; abundance: NA; j_gene: TRBJ2-2; CDR3nt: TGCGCCAGCAGCCAAGTTACTGGCACCGGGGAGCTGTTTTTT; CDR3aa: CASSQVTGTGELFF
v_gene: TRBV7-2; d_gene: TRBD1; abundance: NA; j_gene: TRBJ2-7; CDR3nt: TGTGCCAGCAGCCGAAGGGGGCCGGGCTACGAGCAGTACTTC; CDR3aa: CASSRRGPGYEQYF
v_gene: TRBV2; d_gene: NA; abundance: few; j_gene: TRBJ1-1; CDR3nt: TGTGCCAGCAGTGGGCAGGGGATCACTGAAGCTTTCTTT; CDR3aa: CASSGQGITEAFF
v_gene: TRBV7-6; d_gene: TRBD2; abundance: once; j_gene: TRBJ2-3; CDR3nt: TGTGCCAGCAGTGGGCTAGCGGGAGGAATGGGTGAAGATACGCAGTATTTT; CDR3aa: CASSGLAGGMGEDTQYF
v_gene: TRBV5-6; d_gene: NA; abundance: NA; j_gene: TRBJ2-7; CDR3nt: TGTGCCAGCACCTTCTCCCGGGACGAGCAGTACTTC; CDR3aa: CASTFSRDEQYF
v_gene: TRBV7-9; d_gene: NA; abundance: few; j_gene: TRBJ2-7; CDR3nt: TGTGCCAGCAGCTTAGTGCGGGAACAACCCTACGAGCAGTACTTC; CDR3aa: CASSLVREQPYEQYF
v_gene: TRBV29-1; d_gene: NA; abundance: NA; j_gene: TRBJ1-1; CDR3nt: TGCAGCGCCTTAGACAGACCGAACACTGAAGCTTTCTTT; CDR3aa: CSALDRPNTEAFF
v_gene: TRBV2; d_gene: NA; abundance: few; j_gene: TRBJ2-1; CDR3nt: TGTGCCAGCAGTGAAAACAGGATCTCCTACAATGAGCAGTTCTTC; CDR3aa: CASSENRISYNEQFF
v_gene: TRBV27; d_gene: NA; abundance: NA; j_gene: TRBJ1-2; CDR3nt: TGTGCCAGCAGTTTAGGAGCGGGGGATGGCTACACCTTC; CDR3aa: CASSLGAGDGYTF
v_gene: TRBV27; d_gene: TRBD1; abundance: NA; j_gene: TRBJ2-6; CDR3nt: TGTGCCAGCAGTCCCGGGACAGGGGCGCGGTCCCCTGGGGCCAACGTCCTGACTTTC; CDR3aa: CASSPGTGARSPGANVLTF
v_gene: TRBV7-9; d_gene: TRBD1; abundance: NA; j_gene: TRBJ2-7; CDR3nt: TGTGCCAGCAGCTTAGGAGGGGACAGCCCGACCAACGAGCAGTACTTC; CDR3aa: CASSLGGDSPTNEQYF
v_gene: TRBV5-4; d_gene: TRBD1; abundance: few; j_gene: TRBJ2-7; CDR3nt: TGTGCCAGCAGCTGGGACAGAACCTACGAGCAGTACTTC; CDR3aa: CASSWDRTYEQYF
v_gene: TRBV5-1; d_gene: TRBD2; abundance: NA; j_gene: TRBJ2-1; CDR3nt: TGCGCCAGCAGCTGGGCACTATCGGGGGGAGAGCAGTTCTTC; CDR3aa: CASSWALSGGEQFF
v_gene: TRBV18; d_gene: TRBD1; abundance: few; j_gene: TRBJ1-1; CDR3nt: TGTGCCAGCTCACCTCGACAGGGAGAAGCTTTCTTT; CDR3aa: CASSPRQGEAFF
v_gene: TRBV7-9; d_gene: TRBD1; abundance: few; j_gene: TRBJ1-1; CDR3nt: TGTGCCAGCAGCTTCTGGACAGGGGGCTCGGGGACTGAAGCTTTCTTT; CDR3aa: CASSFWTGGSGTEAFF
v_gene: TRBV5-1; d_gene: TRBD2; abundance: NA; j_gene: TRBJ2-7; CDR3nt: TGCGCCAGCAGCTTGGGGGGACTAGCGGTTTCCTACGAGCAGTACTTC; CDR3aa: CASSLGGLAVSYEQYF
v_gene: TRBV5-1; d_gene: TRBD1; abundance: few; j_gene: TRBJ2-7; CDR3nt: TGCGCCAGCAGCCCCCAGACAGGGTCCTACGAGCAGTACTTC; CDR3aa: CASSPQTGSYEQYF
v_gene: TRBV15; d_gene: TRBD2; abundance: few; j_gene: TRBJ2-4; CDR3nt: TGTGCCACCAGCAGAGATTTTGAAGCGGGAGTGGGAAACATTCAGTACTTC; CDR3aa: CATSRDFEAGVGNIQYF
v_gene: TRBV5-4; d_gene: NA; abundance: NA; j_gene: TRBJ2-3; CDR3nt: TGTGCCAGCAGTGTGCGGAGCACAGATACGCAGTATTTT; CDR3aa: CASSVRSTDTQYF